This TCR beta chain was captured by sequencing in a study of cytomegalovirus exposure and HLA in healthy donors. Germline V lookup: CDR1 MNHEY, CDR2 SVGAGI. The CDR3 covers 16 residues. V shed 0 bases and J shed 0 bases, with 9 bases lying between them. Primers: 60 Vbeta forward and 13 Jbeta reverse. The table came from immunoSEQ multiplex PCR; TCRdb's copy has only in-frame clones and leaves some out. The sample gives about 90,000 clones, around 71% of which show up once; 2.1% is in the top ten. As to this clone: Its antigen is undetermined.

Study outcomes and limitations: The sole available immune exposure information was CMV serostatus. Researchers reported in a later analysis that a missense DCLRE1C variant was tied to TCR beta V- and J-gene trimming. Reportedly, a later analysis found an Asian-associated ancestry cluster had fewer N-insertions than the roughly 700-donor mean.

This TCR was sampled from a man younger than 45 in good health and CMV-seronegative. The sample was PBMCs. This chain connects TRBV6-5 to TRBJ1-5; D not resolved. The CDR3 sequence is CASSYSIPGSNQPQHF. As DNA, the CDR3 is TGTGCCAGCAGTTACTCGATTCCAGGTAGCAATCAGCCCCAGCATTTT.